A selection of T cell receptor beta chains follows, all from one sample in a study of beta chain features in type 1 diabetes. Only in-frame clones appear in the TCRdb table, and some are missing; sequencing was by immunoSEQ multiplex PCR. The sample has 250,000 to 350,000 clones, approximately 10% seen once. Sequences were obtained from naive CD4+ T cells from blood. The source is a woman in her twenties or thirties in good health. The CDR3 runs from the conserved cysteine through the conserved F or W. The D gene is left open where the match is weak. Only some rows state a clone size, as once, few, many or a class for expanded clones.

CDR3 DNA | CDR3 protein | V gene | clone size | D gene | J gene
TGTGCCTGGAGTTCCCCGGGACAGGGCTACGAGCAGTACTTC | CAWSSPGQGYEQYF | TRBV30 | - | TRBD1 | TRBJ2-7
TGTGCCAGCAGCCGGGACAGGGGGAGCCCAGATACGCAGTATTTT | CASSRDRGSPDTQYF | TRBV7-2 | - | TRBD1 | TRBJ2-3
TGTGCCAGCAGTTTCGGGGGATACACTTACAATGAGCAGTTCTTC | CASSFGGYTYNEQFF | TRBV28 | once | - | TRBJ2-1
TGTGCCAGCAGCGTGGGACTAGCGGGCACAGATACGCAGTATTTT | CASSVGLAGTDTQYF | TRBV5-4 | - | TRBD2 | TRBJ2-3
TGTGCCAGCAGTTTCGAGGGTTACGAGCAGTACTTC | CASSFEGYEQYF | TRBV13 | - | - | TRBJ2-7
TGTGCCAGCAGTTTGGGGACACCCACCGGGGAGCTGTTTTTT | CASSLGTPTGELFF | TRBV28 | few | - | TRBJ2-2
TGTGCCAGCAGCCCTTTTGGTCCGGGACAGGGGCCCCAGAACACTGAAGCTTTCTTT | CASSPFGPGQGPQNTEAFF | TRBV7-9 | few | TRBD1 | TRBJ1-1
TGTGCCAGCAGTTTAGTGGGGGGAACTAGCGGGACTACGCAGTATTTT | CASSLVGGTSGTTQYF | TRBV27 | - | TRBD2 | TRBJ2-3
TGTGCCAGCAGCACGGGAGTCAGGGGGGATCAGCCCCAGCATTTT | CASSTGVRGDQPQHF | TRBV7-9 | - | TRBD1 | TRBJ1-5
TGTGCCAGCAGTTTCGGACATTCCACTGGCTACACCTTC | CASSFGHSTGYTF | TRBV7-9 | - | - | TRBJ1-2
TGTGCCAGCAGCCCAACCCTAGCTTCAACTAATGAAAAACTGTTTTTT | CASSPTLASTNEKLFF | TRBV2 | - | - | TRBJ1-4
TGCAGCGTTCATACAGGGGGGGACTCGAACACCGGGGAGCTGTTTTTT | CSVHTGGDSNTGELFF | TRBV29-1 | - | - | TRBJ2-2
TGTGCCAGCAGTGGACAGGAGAGCTCCTACAATGAGCAGTTCTTC | CASSGQESSYNEQFF | TRBV9 | few | TRBD1 | TRBJ2-1
TGTGCCAGCAGCCCCTCTAGGGCGGGAGCTCCAGATACGCAGTATTTT | CASSPSRAGAPDTQYF | TRBV7-8 | once | TRBD2 | TRBJ2-3
TGTGCCAGTAGTATAGGTGGCAGATTGAACACTGAAGCTTTCTTT | CASSIGGRLNTEAFF | TRBV19 | - | - | TRBJ1-1
TGTGCCAGCAGCTTATCCCTAAAGGGGGAAGGCTACACCTTC | CASSLSLKGEGYTF | TRBV7-6 | - | - | TRBJ1-2
TGTGCCAGCAGCTCCCCGGCCCTACGGGGGTACGAGCAGTACTTC | CASSSPALRGYEQYF | TRBV13 | - | - | TRBJ2-7
TGTGCCTGGAGTGTACGTGGCAGCCGAGGGACCCAGTACTTC | CAWSVRGSRGTQYF | TRBV30 | few | - | TRBJ2-5
TGTGCCAGCAGTGAATTAAAGGAGGGCTTGGAGCCCCAGCATTTT | CASSELKEGLEPQHF | TRBV25-1 | few | - | TRBJ1-5
TGTGCCAGTGCGCCGGCAGGTTTACAGCCCCAGCATTTT | CASAPAGLQPQHF | TRBV7-2 | few | - | TRBJ1-5
TGTGCCAGTAACCGACAGGGGAGGGCCGGGGAGCTGTTTTTT | CASNRQGRAGELFF | TRBV25-1 | few | - | TRBJ2-2
TGTGCCTGTCTTCGGGAGGGGTCCTACGAGCAGTACTTC | CACLREGSYEQYF | TRBV30 | - | TRBD2 | TRBJ2-7
TGTGCCAGCTCACCGGCTCGAGCGGGAGGGGCAGATACGCAGTATTTT | CASSPARAGGADTQYF | TRBV18 | few | TRBD2 | TRBJ2-3
TGTGCCAGCAGTGAACCGGGAGGGAGCGACACTGAAGCTTTCTTT | CASSEPGGSDTEAFF | TRBV6-1 | few | - | TRBJ1-1
TGTGCCAGCAGCTTAGGCGGGACTAGCGCCTACTACGAGCAGTACTTC | CASSLGGTSAYYEQYF | TRBV7-3 | - | TRBD2 | TRBJ2-7
TGTGCCAGCAGTAGTGGACAGGGGGGCACTGAAGCTTTCTTT | CASSSGQGGTEAFF | TRBV28 | - | TRBD1 | TRBJ1-1
TGTGCCAGCAGATCCGCGGGTGGGGCTAACTATGGCTACACCTTC | CASRSAGGANYGYTF | TRBV28 | - | - | TRBJ1-2